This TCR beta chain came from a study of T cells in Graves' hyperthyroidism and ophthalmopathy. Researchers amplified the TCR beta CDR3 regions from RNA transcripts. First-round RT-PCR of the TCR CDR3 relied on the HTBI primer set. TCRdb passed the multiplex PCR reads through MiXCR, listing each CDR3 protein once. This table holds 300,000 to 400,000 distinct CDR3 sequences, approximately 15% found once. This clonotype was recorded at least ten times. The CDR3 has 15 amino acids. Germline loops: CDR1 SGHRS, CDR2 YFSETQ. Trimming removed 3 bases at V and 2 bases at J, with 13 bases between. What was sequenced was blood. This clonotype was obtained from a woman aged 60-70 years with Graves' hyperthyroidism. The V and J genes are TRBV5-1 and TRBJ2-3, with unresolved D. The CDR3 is CASSWAEPYTDTQYF. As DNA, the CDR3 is TGCGCCAGCAGCTGGGCGGAACCTTACACAGATACGCAGTATTTT.